A selection of T cell receptor beta chains follows, all from one sample in a study of cytomegalovirus exposure and HLA in healthy donors. Sequenced by immunoSEQ multiplex PCR; TCRdb stores in-frame clones only, minus some. The sample consists of approximately 70,000 clones, approximately 81% of them appearing once. Sequenced sample: PBMCs. The receptors were sampled from a woman younger than 45 in good health and CMV-seronegative. Both conserved end residues are part of each CDR3. A D gene is named only where the DNA matches it firmly. Size values are once, few and many counts, or a class for expanded clones, and some rows have none.

J	V	size	D	CDR3	DNA
TRBJ1-1	TRBV7-2	-	-	CASSLVMTEAFF	TGTGCCAGCAGCTTAGTTATGACAGAAGCTTTCTTT
TRBJ2-1	TRBV19	-	TRBD1	CASSRVGQDFANEQFF	TGTGCCAGTAGCAGGGTGGGACAGGATTTCGCCAATGAGCAGTTCTTC
TRBJ1-4	TRBV6-5	-	TRBD1	CASSLDRVYEKLFF	TGTGCCAGCAGCCTGGACAGGGTTTATGAAAAACTGTTTTTT
TRBJ1-1	TRBV5-1	-	TRBD1	CASSLGAGGSNTEAFF	TGCGCCAGCAGCTTGGGGGCAGGGGGATCGAACACTGAAGCTTTCTTT
TRBJ1-5	TRBV5-8	once	-	CASSLEPFLRSNQPQHF	TGTGCCAGCAGCTTGGAGCCTTTTTTACGAAGCAATCAGCCCCAGCATTTT
TRBJ1-6	TRBV18	few	TRBD1	CASSFATGGPYNSPLHF	TGTGCCAGCTCATTCGCCACAGGGGGCCCCTATAATTCACCCCTCCACTTT
TRBJ1-5	TRBV5-6	-	-	CASSLSSSNQPQHF	TGTGCCAGCAGCTTGTCCAGTAGCAATCAGCCCCAGCATTTT
TRBJ1-6	TRBV15	once	-	CATSRAVAAPLHF	TGTGCCACCAGCAGAGCGGTTGCGGCACCCCTCCACTTT
TRBJ2-7	TRBV5-4	-	TRBD2	CASSLAGGSYEQYF	TGTGCCAGCAGCTTGGCGGGGGGCTCCTACGAGCAGTACTTC
TRBJ1-1	TRBV4-3	-	TRBD1	CASSHEGAETEAFF	TGCGCCAGCAGCCATGAGGGGGCCGAAACTGAAGCTTTCTTT
TRBJ2-2	TRBV7-9	-	-	CASSLGQGLTGELFF	TGTGCCAGCAGCCTCGGACAGGGACTAACCGGGGAGCTGTTTTTT
TRBJ1-6	TRBV10-2	-	-	CASSASGGRSPLHF	TGCGCCAGCAGTGCCTCGGGGGGACGTTCACCCCTCCACTTT
TRBJ2-5	TRBV4-3	-	-	CASSQGGLAWQETQYF	TGCGCCAGCAGCCAAGGGGGTCTAGCGTGGCAAGAGACCCAGTACTTC
TRBJ2-1	TRBV27	-	TRBD2	CASSSWTSGSFSYNEQFF	TGTGCCAGCAGTTCCTGGACTAGCGGGAGCTTCTCCTACAATGAGCAGTTCTTC
TRBJ1-6	TRBV5-6	once	-	CASTLYSGGPLHF	TGTGCCAGCACCCTCTACTCGGGAGGACCCCTCCACTTT
TRBJ2-7	TRBV5-4	-	-	CASSASAGHYEQYF	TGTGCCAGCAGCGCGTCGGCCGGACACTACGAGCAGTACTTC
TRBJ1-2	TRBV27	-	TRBD1	CASSTRQGYDGYTF	TGTGCCAGCAGTACGCGACAGGGATACGATGGCTACACCTTC
TRBJ2-7	TRBV6-5	-	TRBD1	CASSRRDSSYEQYF	TGTGCCAGCAGTCGCCGGGACAGCTCCTACGAGCAGTACTTC
TRBJ1-6	TRBV18	-	-	CASSPDKGVNSPLHF	TGTGCCAGCTCACCAGATAAAGGGGTTAATTCACCCCTCCACTTT
TRBJ2-5	TRBV2	once	-	CASSLTGKTQYF	TGTGCCAGCAGTCTAACAGGGAAGACCCAGTACTTC
TRBJ2-1	TRBV9	few	-	CASSVGSGAGGDEQFF	TGTGCCAGCAGCGTCGGTAGCGGGGCAGGGGGGGATGAGCAGTTCTTC
TRBJ2-3	TRBV9	-	TRBD2	CASSVEPGTSGETDTQYF	TGTGCCAGCAGCGTAGAGCCCGGGACTAGCGGGGAAACAGATACGCAGTATTTT
TRBJ1-1	TRBV28	few	TRBD1	CASSPGQGAPGLEAFF	TGTGCCAGCAGTCCCGGACAGGGGGCCCCCGGCCTTGAAGCTTTCTTT
TRBJ1-1	TRBV13	-	-	CASTLGEAFGTEAFF	TGTGCCAGCACCCTGGGGGAGGCTTTCGGCACTGAAGCTTTCTTT
TRBJ1-1	TRBV5-1	-	TRBD1	CATRGAYRGMNTEAFF	TGCGCCACCCGAGGTGCGTACAGGGGCATGAACACTGAAGCTTTCTTT
TRBJ1-5	TRBV15	-	-	CATSREFRVGQPQHF	TGTGCCACCAGCAGAGAATTTCGGGTAGGACAGCCCCAGCATTTT